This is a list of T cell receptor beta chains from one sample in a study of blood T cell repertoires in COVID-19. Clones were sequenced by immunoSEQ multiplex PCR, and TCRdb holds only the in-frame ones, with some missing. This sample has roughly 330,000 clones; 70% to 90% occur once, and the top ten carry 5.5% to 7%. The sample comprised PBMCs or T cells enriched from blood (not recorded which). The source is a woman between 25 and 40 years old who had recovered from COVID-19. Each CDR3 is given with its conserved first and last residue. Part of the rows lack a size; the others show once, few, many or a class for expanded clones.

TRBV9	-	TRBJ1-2	CASRGGTGSDGYTF
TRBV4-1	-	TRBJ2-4	CASSQAKGQLAKNIQYF
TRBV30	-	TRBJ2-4	CAWSGLAGVNIQYF
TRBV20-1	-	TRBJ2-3	CSARSADTQYF
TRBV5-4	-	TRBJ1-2	CASSFSRGSGYTF
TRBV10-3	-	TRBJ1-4	CAISGTGPNEKLFF
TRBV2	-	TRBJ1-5	CASSVGRDQPQHF
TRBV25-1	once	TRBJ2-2	CASSSRTSGGAKSGELFF
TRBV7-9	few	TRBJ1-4	CASTKQGSAANEKLFF
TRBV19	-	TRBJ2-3	CASSARGGITDTQYF
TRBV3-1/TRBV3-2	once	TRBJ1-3	CASSPGGTGSGNTIYF
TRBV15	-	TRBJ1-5	CATSRRPVGGQPQHF
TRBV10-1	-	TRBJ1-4	CASSETGTGLGKLFF
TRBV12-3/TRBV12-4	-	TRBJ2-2	CASSPRGAGELFF